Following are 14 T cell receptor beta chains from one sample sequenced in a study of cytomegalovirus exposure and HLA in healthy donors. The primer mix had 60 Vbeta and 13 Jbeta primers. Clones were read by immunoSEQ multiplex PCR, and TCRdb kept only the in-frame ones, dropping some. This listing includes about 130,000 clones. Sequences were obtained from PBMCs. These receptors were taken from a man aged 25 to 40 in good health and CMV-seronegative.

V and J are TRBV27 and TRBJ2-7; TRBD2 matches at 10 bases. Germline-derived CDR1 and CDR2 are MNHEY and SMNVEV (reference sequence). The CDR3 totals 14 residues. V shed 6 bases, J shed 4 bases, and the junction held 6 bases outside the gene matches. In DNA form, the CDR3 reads TGTGCCAGCAGCCCCCCGGGACTAGCGTACGAGCAGTACTTC. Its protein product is CASSPPGLAYEQYF.

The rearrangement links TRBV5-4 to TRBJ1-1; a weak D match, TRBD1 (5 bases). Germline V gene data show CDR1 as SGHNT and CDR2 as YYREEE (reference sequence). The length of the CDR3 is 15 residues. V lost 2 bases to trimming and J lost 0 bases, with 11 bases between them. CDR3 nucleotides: TGTGCCAGCAGCTTTGGCACAGGCATGAACACTGAAGCTTTCTTT. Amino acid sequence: CASSFGTGMNTEAFF.

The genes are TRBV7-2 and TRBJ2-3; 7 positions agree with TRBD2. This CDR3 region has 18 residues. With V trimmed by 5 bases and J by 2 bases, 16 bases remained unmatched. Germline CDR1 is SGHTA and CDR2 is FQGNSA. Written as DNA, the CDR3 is TGTGCCAGCAGCCGGGATAGCGGGCTTCTCGTCTTCACAGATACGCAGTATTTT. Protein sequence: CASSRDSGLLVFTDTQYF.

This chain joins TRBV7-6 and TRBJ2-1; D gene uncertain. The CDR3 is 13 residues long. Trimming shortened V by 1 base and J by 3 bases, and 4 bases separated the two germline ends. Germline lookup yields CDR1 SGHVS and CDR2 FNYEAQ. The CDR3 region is CASSLDFYNEQFF. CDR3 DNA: TGTGCCAGCAGCTTAGACTTCTACAATGAGCAGTTCTTC.

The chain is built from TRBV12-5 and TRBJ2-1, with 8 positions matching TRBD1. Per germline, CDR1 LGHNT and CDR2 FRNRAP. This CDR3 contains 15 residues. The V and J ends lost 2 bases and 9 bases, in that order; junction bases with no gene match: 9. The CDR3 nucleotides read TGTGCTAGTGGTTTGTCCTCAGGGGGCATTATTGAGCAGTTCTTC. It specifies CASGLSSGGIIEQFF.

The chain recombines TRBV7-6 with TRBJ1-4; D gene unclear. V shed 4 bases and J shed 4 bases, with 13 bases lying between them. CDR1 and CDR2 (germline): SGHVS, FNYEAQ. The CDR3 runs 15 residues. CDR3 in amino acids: CASSSVGGLNEKLFF. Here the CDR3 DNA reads TGTGCCAGCAGCTCGGTTGGAGGCCTTAATGAAAAACTGTTTTTT.

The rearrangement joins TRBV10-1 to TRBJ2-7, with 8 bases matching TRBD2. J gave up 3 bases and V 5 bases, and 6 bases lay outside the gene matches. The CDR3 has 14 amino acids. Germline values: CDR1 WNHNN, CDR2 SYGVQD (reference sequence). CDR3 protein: CASSPSGSNYEQYF. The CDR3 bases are TGCGCCAGCAGTCCGAGCGGGAGTAACTACGAGCAGTACTTC.

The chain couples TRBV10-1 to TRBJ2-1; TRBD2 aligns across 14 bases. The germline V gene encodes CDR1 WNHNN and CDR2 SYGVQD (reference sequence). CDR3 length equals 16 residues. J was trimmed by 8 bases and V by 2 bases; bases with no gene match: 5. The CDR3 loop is CASSEDPGLAGDEQFF. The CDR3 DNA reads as TGCGCCAGCAGTGAGGACCCGGGACTAGCGGGAGATGAGCAGTTCTTC.

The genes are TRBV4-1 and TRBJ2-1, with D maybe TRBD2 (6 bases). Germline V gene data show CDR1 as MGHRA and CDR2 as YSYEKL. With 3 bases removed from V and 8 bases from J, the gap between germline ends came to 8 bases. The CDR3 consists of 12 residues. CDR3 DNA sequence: TGCGCCAGCAGCCAGCCGGGGGATGAGCAGTTCTTC. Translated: CASSQPGDEQFF.

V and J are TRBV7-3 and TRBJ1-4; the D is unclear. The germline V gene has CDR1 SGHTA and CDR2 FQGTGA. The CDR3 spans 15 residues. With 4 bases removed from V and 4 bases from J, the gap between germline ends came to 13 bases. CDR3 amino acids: CASSSRGRYNEKLFF. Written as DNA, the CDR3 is TGTGCCAGCAGCTCCCGCGGCAGATATAATGAAAAACTGTTTTTT.

As DNA, the CDR3 is TGTGCCTGGACCGGACAGGGGTCGCGGTACAATGAGCAGTTCTTC. Translating it yields CAWTGQGSRYNEQFF. V and J are TRBV30 and TRBJ2-1, with 9 bases lining up with TRBD1. The CDR3 covers 15 residues. In germline, CDR1 is GTSNPN, CDR2 SVGIG (reference sequence). V lost 4 bases to trimming and J lost 4 bases; unmatched junction nucleotides: 8.

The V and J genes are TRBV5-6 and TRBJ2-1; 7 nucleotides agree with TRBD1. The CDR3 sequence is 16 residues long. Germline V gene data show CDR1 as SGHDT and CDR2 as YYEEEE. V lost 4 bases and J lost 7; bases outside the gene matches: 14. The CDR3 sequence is CASSEKGRGRVNEQFF. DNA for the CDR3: TGTGCCAGCAGCGAGAAGGGAAGGGGGCGCGTGAATGAGCAGTTCTTC.

CDR3 sequence: CASSLAGNEQYF. CDR3 nucleotides: TGTGCCAGCAGCTTGGCGGGGAACGAGCAGTACTTC. The chain employs TRBV11-2 and TRBJ2-7, with D tentatively TRBD2 (6 bases). This CDR3 is 12 amino acids long. V lost 3 bases, J lost 5 bases, and 8 bases lay in between. The germline V gene has CDR1 SGHAT and CDR2 FQNNGV.

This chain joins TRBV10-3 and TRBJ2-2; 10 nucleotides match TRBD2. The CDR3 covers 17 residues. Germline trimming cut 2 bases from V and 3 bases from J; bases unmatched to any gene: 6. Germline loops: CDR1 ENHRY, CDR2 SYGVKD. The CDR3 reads CAISEASGSVDTGELFF. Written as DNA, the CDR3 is TGTGCCATCAGTGAGGCTAGCGGGAGCGTCGACACCGGGGAGCTGTTTTTT.